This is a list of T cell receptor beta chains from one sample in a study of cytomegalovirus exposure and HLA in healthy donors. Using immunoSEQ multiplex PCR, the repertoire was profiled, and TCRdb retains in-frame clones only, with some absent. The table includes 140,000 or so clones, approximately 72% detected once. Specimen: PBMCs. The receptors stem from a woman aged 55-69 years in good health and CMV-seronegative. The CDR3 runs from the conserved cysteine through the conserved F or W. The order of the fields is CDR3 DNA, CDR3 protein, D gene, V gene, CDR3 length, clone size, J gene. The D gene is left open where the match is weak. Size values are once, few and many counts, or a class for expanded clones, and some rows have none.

TGCGCCAGCAGCTTACAGGGAGGGACTGAAGCTTTCTTT | CASSLQGGTEAFF | - | TRBV5-1 | 13 | few | TRBJ1-1
TGTGCCAGTGGGGACAGCTTCTTT | CASGDSFF | TRBD1 | TRBV19 | 8 | - | TRBJ1-1
TGTGCCAGCAGCTCCGGGACAGGGGACGGGAGCAATCAGCCCCAGCATTTT | CASSSGTGDGSNQPQHF | TRBD1 | TRBV5-8 | 17 | - | TRBJ1-5
TGTGCCAGCAGCCAGACTAGCGGGGGCACAGATACGCAGTATTTT | CASSQTSGGTDTQYF | TRBD2 | TRBV7-6 | 15 | - | TRBJ2-3
TGTGCCAGCAGCCAAGAATCCATCGAGCAGGGGGGCTATGGCTACACCTTC | CASSQESIEQGGYGYTF | TRBD1 | TRBV14 | 17 | - | TRBJ1-2
TGTGCCAGCAGGGAAGCGGGGGAGCAGTACTTC | CASREAGEQYF | TRBD2 | TRBV7-2 | 11 | - | TRBJ2-7
TGTGCCAGCAGCTTACCTACCTACAATGAGCAGTTCTTC | CASSLPTYNEQFF | - | TRBV11-2 | 13 | once | TRBJ2-1
TGTGCCATCAGTGAGTCCGGGACTAGCGGATCAAATTACAATGAGCAGTTCTTC | CAISESGTSGSNYNEQFF | TRBD2 | TRBV10-3 | 18 | few | TRBJ2-1
TGTGCCAGCAGCTTATGGGGCCTGGGGGGGGCCAACGTCCTGACTTTC | CASSLWGLGGANVLTF | - | TRBV7-3 | 16 | - | TRBJ2-6
TGTGCCAGCAGCTCAGCGGGAGCTGGGGCCAACGTCCTGACTTTC | CASSSAGAGANVLTF | TRBD2 | TRBV5-4 | 15 | - | TRBJ2-6
TGTGCCAGCAGTGACCAGGGTGGCGGCAAGCAGTACTTC | CASSDQGGGKQYF | - | TRBV6-4 | 13 | - | TRBJ2-7
TGTGCCAGTAGTATTGCCGGGATCCAGGACGAGCAGTACTTC | CASSIAGIQDEQYF | - | TRBV19 | 14 | few | TRBJ2-7
TGTGCCAGCACCGGGGGGGGGAACACTGAAGCTTTCTTT | CASTGGGNTEAFF | - | TRBV6-1 | 13 | - | TRBJ1-1
TGTGCCACCTCCGGACTAGCGGGGGAGACCCAGTACTTC | CATSGLAGETQYF | TRBD2 | TRBV19 | 13 | - | TRBJ2-5
TGTGCCAGTTCGGGACTAGCGGGACTAGGGACCCAGTACTTC | CASSGLAGLGTQYF | TRBD2 | TRBV27 | 14 | - | TRBJ2-5
TGCGCCAGCACCTTTGGGAATGACAGGAGCTCCTACGAGCAGTACTTC | CASTFGNDRSSYEQYF | - | TRBV5-1 | 16 | - | TRBJ2-7
TGCAGCGTTGGCCGGGACAGGGGTGAGACCCAGTACTTC | CSVGRDRGETQYF | TRBD1 | TRBV29-1 | 13 | - | TRBJ2-5
TGTGCCAGCAGCCTCGACAGGGATAATCAGCCCCAGCATTTT | CASSLDRDNQPQHF | - | TRBV21-1 | 14 | - | TRBJ1-5